The clone carrying this TCR beta chain has more than one count but fewer than ten. The data originate from a study of blood T cell repertoires in COVID-19. Study at large: The samples span acute and convalescent COVID-19 from the United States, Italy and Spain. Sources were T cells, B-cell-depleted T cells, or PBMCs; the material itself was cDNA or gDNA.

The V end lost 5 bases, the J end lost 0 bases, and 8 bases lay between the germline ends. This CDR3 contains 14 residues. The germline V gene encodes CDR1 MDHEN and CDR2 SYDVKM. The authors' processing: Amplifying reference gene primers gave estimates of nucleated cell counts. Profiled with immunoSEQ multiplex PCR; TCRdb holds only in-frame clones, not every one. Clonal size and the V and J genes are those of that table, whereas D and trimming came from the DNA. The data hold about 70,000 clones, with approximately 85% observed a single time. This clonotype was obtained from a man older than 75 with acute or convalescent COVID-19. The V call is TRBV28, the J call TRBJ1-3; D ambiguous. The sample comprised peripheral blood. This CDR3 reads CASSPTSSGNTIYF. As DNA, the CDR3 is TGTGCCAGCAGTCCTACCTCCTCTGGAAACACCATATATTTT. The full variable domain, its missing parts supplied by reference TRBV28 and TRBJ1-3, is DVKVTQSSRYLVKRTGEKVFLECVQDMDHENMFWYRQDPGLGLRLIYFSYDVKMKEKGDIPEGYSVSREKKERFSLILESASTNQTSMYLCASSPTSSGNTIYFGEGSWLTVV.